This entry lists 26 T cell receptor beta chains sequenced from one sample in a study of neurological immune-mediated disorders. TCRdb reprocessed the 5' RACE reads via MiXCR and lists one record per CDR3 protein. The repertoire has around 130,000 distinct CDR3 sequences, 3% to 3.5% of them found once; the top ten carry 1.3%. What was sequenced was PBMCs. The source is a woman in her 30s with multiple sclerosis.

The table lists this clonotype with many counts. The rearrangement uses TRBV29-1 and TRBJ1-1; D is uncertain. Germline V lookup: CDR1 SQVTM, CDR2 ANQGSEA. The CDR3 runs to 13 residues. V lost 5 bases to trimming and J lost 1 base, with 11 bases between them. This chain's CDR3 is CSVFGQANTEAFF. CDR3 DNA: TGCAGCGTTTTTGGGCAGGCGAACACTGAAGCTTTCTTT. The whole variable domain, filled in from reference TRBV29-1 and TRBJ1-1, reads SAVISQKPSRDICQRGTSLTIQCQVDSQVTMMFWYRQQPGQSLTLIATANQGSEATYESGFVIDKFPISRPNLTFSTLTVSNMSPEDSSIYLCSVFGQANTEAFFGQGTRLTVV.

At least ten counts were recorded for this clonotype. The rearrangement links TRBV20-1 to TRBJ1-1; D call uncertain. V lost 2 bases and J lost 3, with 10 bases in between. The CDR3 totals 13 residues. CDR1 and CDR2 (germline): DFQATT, SNEGSKA (reference sequence). The chain's CDR3 is CSARRVEYTEAFF. The CDR3 DNA reads TGCAGTGCTAGAAGGGTCGAGTACACTGAAGCTTTCTTT.

Regarding this clonotype: A much larger clone sits a single nucleotide away, making a read error possible. As the CDR3 is not closed by the conserved phenylalanine or tryptophan, this likely results from a read error. The V and J genes are TRBV6-5 and TRBJ1-1; perhaps TRBD1 as D (5 bases). The CDR3 covers 15 residues. Germline V CDR1 and CDR2: MNHEY, SVGAGI. Between the trimmed V and J ends, which lost 0 bases and 8 bases, there was a span of 16 bases. CDR3 loop: CASSYSAVGAFEAFC. CDR3 bases: TGTGCCAGCAGTTACTCAGCCGTAGGGGCGTTCGAAGCTTTCTGT.

This clonotype was detected ten times or more. The rearrangement links TRBV7-2 to TRBJ2-3; maybe TRBD2 (5 bases). Germline assignment: CDR1 SGHTA and CDR2 FQGNSA. The CDR3 is 16 amino acids. Trimming took off 4 bases at V and 4 bases at J, with 18 bases between the two ends. The CDR3 coding sequence is TGTGCCAGCAGCTCCCCCCGCTCAAGCGGAGCAGATACGCAGTATTTT. Translation: CASSSPRSSGADTQYF.

At least ten counts were recorded for this clonotype. This chain links TRBV7-9 with TRBJ1-2; D is ambiguous. Germline V gives CDR1 SEHNR, CDR2 FQNEAQ (reference sequence). This CDR3 spans 14 amino acids. V was trimmed by 1 base and J by 0 bases, leaving 6 bases between them. CDR3 coding DNA: TGTGCCAGCAGCTTAGTTCCAACTAACTATGGCTACACCTTC. This sequence encodes CASSLVPTNYGYTF.

This clonotype was found a few times. A much bigger clone sits one base away, suggesting this may be a read error. The rearrangement links TRBV6-5 to TRBJ2-7; 7 bases are shared with TRBD1. CDR1 is MNHEY and CDR2 is SVGAGI in the germline V gene. The CDR3 contains 11 residues. Here the CDR3 reads CDSGQDYEQYF. CDR3 sequence (DNA): TGTGACAGCGGACAGGACTACGAGCAGTACTTC.

This clonotype was counted at least ten times. The rearrangement uses TRBV5-1 and TRBJ2-1; 9 nucleotides match TRBD1. The germline V gene encodes CDR1 SGHRS and CDR2 YFSETQ. V was pared by 3 bases and J by 4 bases, with 2 bases of the junction left unmatched. The CDR3 has 14 residues. CDR3 in amino acids: CASSYGTGYNEQFF. Here the CDR3 DNA reads TGCGCCAGCAGCTACGGGACAGGGTACAATGAGCAGTTCTTC.

In this sample, this clonotype turned up many times. V usage is TRBV5-8 and J usage is TRBJ2-1; 10 bases map to TRBD1. This CDR3 comprises 15 residues. CDR1 SGHTS and CDR2 YDEGEE come from the germline V gene. Trimming took 2 bases from V and 8 from J; bases not matched to a gene: 7. CDR3 sequence reads: CASSFGDRGLYEQFF. DNA for the CDR3: TGTGCCAGCAGCTTCGGTGACAGGGGGCTATATGAGCAGTTCTTC.

The table lists this clonotype with many counts. V and J are TRBV5-4 and TRBJ2-7; D unresolved. There are 14 residues in the CDR3. V was shortened by 3 bases and J by 3 bases, with 13 bases between the two germline ends. Germline CDR1 and CDR2: SGHNT and YYREEE (reference sequence). The CDR3 sequence is CASSSSTEYYEQYF. The DNA of the CDR3 is TGTGCCAGCAGCTCCTCAACGGAATACTACGAGCAGTACTTC.

This clonotype has ten or more counts. V and J are TRBV14 and TRBJ1-2; 9 positions agree with TRBD1. This CDR3 has 15 residues. CDR1 is SGHDN, CDR2 FVKESK, per germline. V was clipped by 4 bases and J by 3 bases; unmatched bases: 6. DNA of the CDR3: TGTGCCAGCAGCCGGCTCGACAGGGGGGACTATGGCTACACCTTC. Its protein product is CASSRLDRGDYGYTF.

This clonotype was seen repeatedly, ten times or more. The chain is built from TRBV10-3 and TRBJ1-1, with D perhaps matching TRBD1 (5 bases). Trimming shortened V by 7 bases and J by 1 base, and 13 bases separated the two germline ends. Per germline, CDR1 ENHRY and CDR2 SYGVKD. The CDR3 runs to 14 residues. The DNA for the CDR3 is TGTGCCATCAACCCGGGACGGGCGAACACTGAAGCTTTCTTT. Amino acid sequence: CAINPGRANTEAFF.

This clonotype was counted ten times or more. The gene calls are TRBV12-3 or TRBV12-4 and TRBJ2-4, with 7 bases matching TRBD2. This CDR3 is 11 amino acids long. The ends lost 8 bases at V and 14 bases at J; junction bases unmatched: 9. CDR3 sequence reads: CASLRAGEKYF. The CDR3, as DNA: TGTGCCAGCCTCCGGGCGGGGGAGAAGTACTTC.

This clonotype occurred many times. The V and J genes are TRBV12-3 or TRBV12-4 and TRBJ1-5, with 9 nucleotides matching TRBD1. V lost 6 bases and J lost 6; bases outside the gene matches: 6. CDR3 length: 14 residues. DNA for the CDR3: TGTGCCAGCAGGACGGACAGGGGAACTCAGCCCCAGCATTTT. It is translated as CASRTDRGTQPQHF.

This clonotype occurred many times. J is TRBJ1-3 and V is TRBV4-3, with 8 bases fitting TRBD1. Germline loops: CDR1 LGHNA, CDR2 YSLEER. J gave up 3 bases and V 4 bases, and 5 bases lay outside the gene matches. CDR3 length equals 15 residues. The CDR3 bases are TGCGCCAGCAGCCCCCAGACAGGGGTTGGAAACACCATATATTTT. This encodes CASSPQTGVGNTIYF.

There are many counts of this clonotype. The chain employs TRBV20-1 and TRBJ1-1; no firm D call. This CDR3 region has 14 residues. Germline values: CDR1 DFQATT, CDR2 SNEGSKA (reference sequence). The CDR3 reads CSLLNRGAGTEAFF. Here the CDR3 DNA reads TGCAGCCTATTAAATCGGGGAGCTGGTACTGAAGCTTTCTTT.

This clonotype was found many times. The chain joins TRBV2 to TRBJ2-5; TRBD1 matches 9 bases. There are 14 residues in the CDR3. V shed 6 bases, J shed 5 bases, and the junction held 7 bases outside the gene matches. Germline V gene sequence: CDR1 SNHLY, CDR2 FYNNEI. CDR3 region: CASRLGTGRETQYF. DNA for the CDR3: TGTGCCAGCAGACTCGGGACAGGGAGGGAGACCCAGTACTTC.

This clonotype was seen many times. The CDR3 DNA reads TGCGCCAGCAGCTTGGACGGTTTTTCACCCCTCCACTTT. Its translation is CASSLDGFSPLHF. This sequence joins TRBV5-1 and TRBJ1-6; D not certain. Trimming took 0 bases from V and 9 from J, leaving 7 bases between them. The CDR3 has 13 residues. The germline gives CDR1 SGHRS, CDR2 YFSETQ.

This clonotype came up many times. The chain recombines TRBV14 with TRBJ1-6; D unresolved. Per germline, CDR1 SGHDN and CDR2 FVKESK. Trimming took 0 bases from V and 10 from J, leaving 13 bases between them. The length of the CDR3 is 15 residues. Written as DNA, the CDR3 is TGTGCCAGCAGCCAAGATCTTTTCGGCCGGTCACCCCTCCACTTT. Translation gives CASSQDLFGRSPLHF. Full variable domain (rest looked up from reference TRBV14 and TRBJ1-6): EAGVTQFPSHSVIEKGQTVTLRCDPISGHDNLYWYRRVMGKEIKFLLHFVKESKQDESGMPNNRFLAERTGGTYSTLKVQPAELEDSGVYFCASSQDLFGRSPLHFGNGTRLTVT.

A word on this clonotype: Compared with germline, one end of the junction differs, possibly owing to a read error. This chain links TRBV20-1 with TRBJ2-6; D may be TRBD1 or TRBD2 (5 bases each). CDR3 length: 21 amino acids. CDR1 and CDR2 (germline): DFQATT, SNEGSKA (reference sequence). CDR3 protein: CSARAGKWDRGSGSGAKVLTF. The CDR3 DNA reads TGCAGTGCTAGAGCCGGGAAGTGGGACCGCGGATCAGGCTCTGGGGCCAAAGTCCTGACTTTC.

This clonotype was seen repeatedly, ten times or more. The genes are TRBV29-1 and TRBJ2-5; TRBD1 agrees at 7 bases. CDR1 is SQVTM and CDR2 is ANQGSEA in the germline V gene. The ends lost 4 bases at V and 2 bases at J; junction bases unmatched: 19. This CDR3 has 18 residues. The CDR3 DNA reads TGCAGCGTTGTATTTACTCGGTTGATCGGGACAGCACAAGAGACCCAGTACTTC. This encodes CSVVFTRLIGTAQETQYF.

This clonotype was observed many times. V is TRBV5-4 and J is TRBJ1-2, with D perhaps TRBD1 (5 bases). V lost 0 bases and J 5 bases, leaving 14 bases between the germline ends. The CDR3 is 15 amino acids. Germline loops: CDR1 SGHNT, CDR2 YYREEE (reference sequence). The CDR3 reads CASSLEGSLAYGYTF. In nucleotides, the CDR3 is TGTGCCAGCAGCTTGGAGGGGAGCTTGGCTTATGGCTACACCTTC.

V and J are TRBV20-1 and TRBJ2-7; either TRBD1 or TRBD2 may supply D (5 bases each). From germline, CDR1 is DFQATT and CDR2 SNEGSKA (reference sequence). CDR3 length: 12 amino acids. The ends were cut back, 6 bases at V and 6 bases at J, with 15 bases in the middle. The CDR3 protein is CSAAGRGLEQYF. The CDR3 bases are TGCAGTGCCGCCGGACGGGGCCTCGAGCAGTACTTC.

This clonotype was detected only a few times. This chain uses TRBV5-1 with TRBJ2-7, with 7 bases aligning to TRBD1. Trimming at V came to 4 bases and at J to 9 bases, leaving 16 bases not matched to a gene. Germline CDR1 and CDR2: SGHRS and YFSETQ. This CDR3 has 15 residues. CDR3 sequence reads: CASSPTRQGIKAQYF. In DNA, the CDR3 is TGCGCCAGCAGCCCTACCAGACAGGGTATCAAAGCGCAGTACTTC.

This clonotype was counted at least ten times. This chain uses TRBV20-1 with TRBJ1-5, with D hard to call. The germline V gene has CDR1 DFQATT and CDR2 SNEGSKA (reference sequence). With 6 bases removed from V and 0 bases from J, the gap between germline ends came to 12 bases. CDR3 length: 14 amino acids. This CDR3 is CSATTEGSNQPQHF. The CDR3 DNA sequence: TGCAGTGCGACGACCGAGGGTAGCAATCAGCCCCAGCATTTT.

This clonotype was recorded many times. The rearrangement uses TRBV7-2 and TRBJ2-7; 9 nucleotides agree with TRBD1. J gave up 6 bases and V 5 bases, and 8 bases lay outside the gene matches. The CDR3 runs 14 residues. The germline gives CDR1 SGHTA, CDR2 FQGNSA. Written as DNA, the CDR3 is TGTGCCAGCAGCACGGGACAGGGTTTTTCCGAGCAGTACTTC. This sequence encodes CASSTGQGFSEQYF.

This clonotype was recorded at least ten times. CDR3 region: CASSSGTGNEQYF. The CDR3 DNA is TGCGCCAGCAGCTCCGGGACAGGGAACGAGCAGTACTTC. The genes are TRBV5-1 and TRBJ2-7; the match to TRBD1 covers 9 bases. V lost 3 bases and J lost 5; bases outside the gene matches: 3. This CDR3 spans 13 amino acids. Germline V CDR1 and CDR2: SGHRS, YFSETQ.